This entry lists 9 T cell receptor beta chains sequenced from one sample in a study of blood T cell repertoires in COVID-19 (dated by TCRdb to the early 2020s). The protocol used for the library was the immunoSEQ multiplex PCR assay. TCRdb provides this immuneACCESS table in a form limited to in-frame rearrangements. Some clones are lacking; in checked studies, under half of them reflect an unresolved V gene, and why the rest are absent is not known. The sample table shows about 160,000 clones, and roughly 90% are seen once. In total, the top ten clones hold about 2.8% of the sample. Sequences were obtained from peripheral blood. All receptors derive from a man in his sixties with acute or convalescent COVID-19.

The chain is built from TRBV7-2 and TRBJ1-5; the match to TRBD1 covers 9 bases. Trimming removed 3 bases from V and 7 bases from J; junction bases left unmatched: 7. The CDR3 covers 15 residues. Germline V gene data show CDR1 as SGHTA and CDR2 as FQGNSA. The CDR3 bases are TGTGCCAGCAGCTTCGCCGGGACAGGGCGACAGCCCCAGCATTTT. Residues: CASSFAGTGRQPQHF.

This sequence joins TRBV19 and TRBJ2-4, with a possible D match to TRBD1 (5 bases). The germline gives CDR1 LNHDA, CDR2 SQIVND (reference sequence). V lost 5 bases to trimming and J lost 0 bases, with 14 bases between them. The CDR3 loop spans 16 amino acids. CDR3 protein: CASSFQQVVAKNIQYF. As DNA, the CDR3 is TGTGCCAGTAGTTTCCAACAGGTGGTAGCCAAAAACATTCAGTACTTC.

The genes are TRBV5-4 and TRBJ2-3; TRBD2 aligns across 8 bases. The germline CDR1 and CDR2 sequences are SGHNT and YYREEE (reference sequence). Trimming took 2 bases from V and 1 from J; bases not matched to a gene: 0. CDR3 length: 14 amino acids. In nucleotides, the CDR3 is TGTGCCAGCAGCTTTAGCGGGGGCACAGATACGCAGTATTTT. Translated: CASSFSGGTDTQYF.

The CDR3 loop is CASSLTGYGNTIYF. CDR3 coding DNA: TGCGCCAGCAGCCTGACAGGGTATGGAAACACCATATATTTT. The gene calls are TRBV5-1 and TRBJ1-3; the match to TRBD1 covers 7 bases. This CDR3 spans 14 amino acids. V trimming: 4 bases; J trimming: 3 bases; junction bases outside the gene matches: 4. Germline V gene data show CDR1 as SGHRS and CDR2 as YFSETQ.

The chain joins TRBV7-9 to TRBJ2-7; possibly TRBD1 for D (5 bases). V was trimmed by 3 bases and J by 0 bases, leaving 12 bases between them. CDR3 length: 15 amino acids. Germline V gene lookup returns CDR1 SEHNR and CDR2 FQNEAQ (reference sequence). This CDR3 reads CASSFRVGSSYEQYF. For the CDR3, the DNA is TGTGCCAGCAGCTTCAGGGTGGGTAGCTCCTACGAGCAGTACTTC.

The gene calls are TRBV30 and TRBJ1-2; 7 bases agree with TRBD1. The CDR3 covers 13 residues. The trim removed 2 bases at V and 6 bases at J, leaving 6 bases unmatched. Germline CDR1 reads GTSNPN; CDR2 reads SVGIG (reference sequence). DNA for the CDR3: TGTGCCTGGAGTCAAACAGGGGAAGATGGCTACACCTTC. Amino acid sequence: CAWSQTGEDGYTF.

The V and J genes are TRBV7-8 and TRBJ1-4; tentative D call: TRBD1 (5 bases). The CDR3 spans 15 residues. V shed 1 base and J shed 5 bases, with 11 bases lying between them. The germline V gene has CDR1 SGHVS and CDR2 FQNEAQ. The CDR3: CASSLVSGHNEKLFF. The CDR3 DNA is TGTGCCAGCAGCTTAGTCTCCGGACACAATGAAAAACTGTTTTTT. Filled out from reference TRBV7-8 and TRBJ1-4, the complete variable domain reads GAGVSQSPRYKVAKRGQDVALRCDPISGHVSLFWYQQALGQGPEFLTYFQNEAQLDKSGLPSDRFFAERPEGSVSTLKIQRTQQEDSAVYLCASSLVSGHNEKLFFGSGTQLSVL.

This sequence joins TRBV6-6 and TRBJ1-1; no reliable D call. V was trimmed by 2 bases and J by 2 bases, leaving 3 bases between them. CDR1 and CDR2 (germline): MNHNY, SVGAGI (reference sequence). The CDR3 spans 12 residues. The CDR3, as DNA: TGTGCCAGCAGTTACCCAAACACTGAAGCTTTCTTT. Its protein is CASSYPNTEAFF.

This CDR3 reads CASSQEGGLNTEAFF. The CDR3, as DNA: TGTGCCAGCAGCCAAGAAGGCGGGCTGAACACTGAAGCTTTCTTT. The chain carries TRBV4-2 and TRBJ1-1; no firm D call. CDR3 length equals 15 residues. Trimming left V 0 bases short and J 0 bases short, with 8 bases between. Germline V gene lookup returns CDR1 LGHNA and CDR2 YNFKEQ.